The text below deals with one T cell receptor beta chain. Its antigen remains unidentified. All TCR cDNA molecules were individually tagged with a unique molecular identifier. Each CDR3 protein is one row after TCRdb ran MiXCR on the 5' RACE reads. In the table there are 50,000 to 55,000 distinct CDR3 sequences, around 7% of which are singletons. The data are from a study of spatial heterogeneity in lung cancer. Study information: The average appearance count of each unique TCR and UMI combination in raw reads was more than nine.

The CDR3 consists of 14 residues. Germline V CDR1 and CDR2: SGHTA, FQGNSA. V shed 6 bases and J shed 4 bases, with 15 bases lying between them. Time point in this sample: sample taken at primary tumor resection. Frozen PBMC, nontumor lung or tumor provided whole RNA, which was sequenced unsorted. The roughly 66 donors had untreated early-stage non-small cell lung cancer. General observations from the study: Resection blood, more than follow-up blood, showed ubiquitous expanded tumor TCRs.

The sequence was collected from a female donor with early-stage non-small cell lung cancer. This specimen consisted of PBMCs, obtained at surgery. V usage is TRBV7-2 and J usage is TRBJ2-5, with D tentatively TRBD2 (6 bases). The CDR3: CASREGRVGETQYF. Written as DNA, the CDR3 is TGTGCCAGCAGGGAGGGACGAGTGGGAGAGACCCAGTACTTC.